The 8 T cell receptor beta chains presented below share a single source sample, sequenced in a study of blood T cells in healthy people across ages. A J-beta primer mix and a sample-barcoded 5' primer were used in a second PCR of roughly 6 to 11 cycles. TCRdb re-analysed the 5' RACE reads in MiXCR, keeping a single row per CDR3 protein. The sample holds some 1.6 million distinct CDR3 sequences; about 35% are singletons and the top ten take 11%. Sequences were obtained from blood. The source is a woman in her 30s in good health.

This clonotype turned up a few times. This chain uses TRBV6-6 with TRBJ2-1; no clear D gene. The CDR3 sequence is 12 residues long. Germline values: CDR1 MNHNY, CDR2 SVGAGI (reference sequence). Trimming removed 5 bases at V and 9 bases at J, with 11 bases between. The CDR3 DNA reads TGTGCCAGCAGTCCCAACTTCGCTGAGCAGTTCTTC. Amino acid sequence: CASSPNFAEQFF.

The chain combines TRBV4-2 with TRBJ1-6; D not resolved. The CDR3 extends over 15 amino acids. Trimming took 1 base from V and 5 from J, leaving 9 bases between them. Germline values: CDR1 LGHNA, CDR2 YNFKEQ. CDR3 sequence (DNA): TGTGCCAGCAGCCAAGGGGTTCCCAATAATTCACCCCTCCACTTT. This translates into CASSQGVPNNSPLHF.

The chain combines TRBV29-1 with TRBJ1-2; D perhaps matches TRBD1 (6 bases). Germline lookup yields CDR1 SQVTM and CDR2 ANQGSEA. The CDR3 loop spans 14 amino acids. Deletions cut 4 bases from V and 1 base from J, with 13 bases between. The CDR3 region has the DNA TGCAGCGTTGGATGGGCAGGGGATAACTATGGCTACACCTTC. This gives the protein CSVGWAGDNYGYTF.

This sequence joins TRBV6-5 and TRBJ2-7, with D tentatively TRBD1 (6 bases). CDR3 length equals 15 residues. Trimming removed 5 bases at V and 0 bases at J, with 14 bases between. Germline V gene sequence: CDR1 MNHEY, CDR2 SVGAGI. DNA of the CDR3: TGTGCCAGCAGTCGACTATTGGACAGCTCCTACGAGCAGTACTTC. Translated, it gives CASSRLLDSSYEQYF.

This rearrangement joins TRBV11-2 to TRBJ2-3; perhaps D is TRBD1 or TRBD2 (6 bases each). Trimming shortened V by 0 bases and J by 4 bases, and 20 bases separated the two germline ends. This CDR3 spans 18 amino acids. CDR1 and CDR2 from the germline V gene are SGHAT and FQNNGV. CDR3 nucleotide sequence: TGTGCCAGCAGCTTAGATTGGAGGGGGGTCGCACCCGCAGATACGCAGTATTTT. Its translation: CASSLDWRGVAPADTQYF.

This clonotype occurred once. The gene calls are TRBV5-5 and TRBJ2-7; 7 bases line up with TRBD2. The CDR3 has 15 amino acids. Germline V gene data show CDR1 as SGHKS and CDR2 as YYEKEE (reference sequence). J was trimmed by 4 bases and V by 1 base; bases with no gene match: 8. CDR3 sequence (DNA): TGTGCCAGCAGCTTGCGCGGGAGTAGTCCTTACGAGCAGTACTTC. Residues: CASSLRGSSPYEQYF.

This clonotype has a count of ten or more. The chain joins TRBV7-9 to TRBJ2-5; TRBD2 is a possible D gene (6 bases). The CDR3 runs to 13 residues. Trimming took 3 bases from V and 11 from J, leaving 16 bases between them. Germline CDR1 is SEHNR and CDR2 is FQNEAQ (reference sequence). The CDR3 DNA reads TGTGCCAGCAGCTTGGAGACCAATCGGGAGCAGTACTTC. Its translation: CASSLETNREQYF.

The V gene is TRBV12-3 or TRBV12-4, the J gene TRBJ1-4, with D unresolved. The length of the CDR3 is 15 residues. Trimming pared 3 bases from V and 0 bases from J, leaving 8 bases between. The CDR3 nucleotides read TGTGCCAGCAGTTTCGCGCGACCAACTAATGAAAAACTGTTTTTT. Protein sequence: CASSFARPTNEKLFF.